This T cell receptor beta chain was captured in a study of control samples from healthy donors and cancer patients. The protocol was immunoSEQ multiplex PCR, while the TCRdb copy is restricted to in-frame clones and leaves out a portion. The data hold roughly 63,000 clones, with about 92% observed a single time. This clone was recorded a few times. The clonotype comes from a man aged 35-49 years with colorectal cancer. Sequencing was carried out using PBMCs.

This CDR3 reads CAWKSGTQASPLHF. The CDR3 DNA sequence: TGTGCCTGGAAATCCGGGACTCAAGCGTCACCCCTCCACTTT. V and J are TRBV30 and TRBJ1-6, with D perhaps matching TRBD1 (5 bases). This CDR3 contains 14 residues. The ends were cut back, 4 bases at V and 10 bases at J, with 17 bases in the middle. The V gene's germline CDR1 is GTSNPN and CDR2 SVGIG (reference sequence).